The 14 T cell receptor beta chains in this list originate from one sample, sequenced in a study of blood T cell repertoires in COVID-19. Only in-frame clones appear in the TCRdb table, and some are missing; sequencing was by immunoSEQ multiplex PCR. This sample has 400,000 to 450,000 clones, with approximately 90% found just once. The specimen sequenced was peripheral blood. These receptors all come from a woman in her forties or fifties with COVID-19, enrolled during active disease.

Here the CDR3 reads CASRERGGPFETQYF. CDR3 nucleotide sequence: TGTGCCAGCAGGGAGCGGGGGGGCCCTTTCGAGACCCAGTACTTC. This chain joins TRBV2 and TRBJ2-5, with 10 nucleotides matching TRBD2. The CDR3 length is 15 residues. The V and J ends lost 6 bases and 5 bases, in that order; junction bases with no gene match: 9. The V gene's germline CDR1 is SNHLY and CDR2 FYNNEI.

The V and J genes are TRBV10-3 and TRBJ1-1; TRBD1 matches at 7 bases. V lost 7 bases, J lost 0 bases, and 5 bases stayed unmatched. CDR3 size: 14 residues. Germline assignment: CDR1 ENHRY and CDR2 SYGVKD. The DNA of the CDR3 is TGTGCCATCATGGGGACAGCCATGAACACTGAAGCTTTCTTT. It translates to CAIMGTAMNTEAFF.

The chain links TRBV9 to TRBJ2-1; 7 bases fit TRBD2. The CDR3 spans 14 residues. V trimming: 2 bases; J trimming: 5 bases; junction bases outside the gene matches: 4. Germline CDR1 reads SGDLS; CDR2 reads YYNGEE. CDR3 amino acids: CASSVRDYHNEQFF. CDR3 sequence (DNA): TGTGCCAGCAGCGTCCGGGACTACCACAATGAGCAGTTCTTC. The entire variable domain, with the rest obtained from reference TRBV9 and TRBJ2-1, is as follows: DSGVTQTPKHLITATGQRVTLRCSPRSGDLSVYWYQQSLDQGLQFLIQYYNGEERAKGNILERFSAQQFPDLHSELNLSSLELGDSALYFCASSVRDYHNEQFFGPGTRLTVL.

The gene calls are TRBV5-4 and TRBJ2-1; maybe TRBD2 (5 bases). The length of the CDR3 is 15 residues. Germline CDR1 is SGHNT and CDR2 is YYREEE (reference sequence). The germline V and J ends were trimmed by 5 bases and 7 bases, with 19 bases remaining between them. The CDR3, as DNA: TGTGCCAGCAGTCACGGAGTCCGCAGCGGTAATGAGCAGTTCTTC. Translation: CASSHGVRSGNEQFF.

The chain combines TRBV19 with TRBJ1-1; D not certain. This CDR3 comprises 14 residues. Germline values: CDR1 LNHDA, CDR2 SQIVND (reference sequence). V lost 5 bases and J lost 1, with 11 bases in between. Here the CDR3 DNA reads TGTGCCAGTAGTTGGGCGTTAGGGAACACTGAAGCTTTCTTT. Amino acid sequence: CASSWALGNTEAFF. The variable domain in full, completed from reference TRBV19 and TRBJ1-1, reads DGGITQSPKYLFRKEGQNVTLSCEQNLNHDAMYWYRQDPGQGLRLIYYSQIVNDFQKGDIAEGYSVSREKKESFPLTVTSAQKNPTAFYLCASSWALGNTEAFFGQGTRLTVV.

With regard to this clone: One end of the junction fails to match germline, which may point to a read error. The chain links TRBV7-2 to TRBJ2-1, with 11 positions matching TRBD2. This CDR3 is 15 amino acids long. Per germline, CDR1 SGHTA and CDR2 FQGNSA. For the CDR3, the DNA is TGTGCCAGCAGCTTAGCCCTGACTAGCGGGGCGGGGAGGATCTTC. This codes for CASSLALTSGAGRIF.

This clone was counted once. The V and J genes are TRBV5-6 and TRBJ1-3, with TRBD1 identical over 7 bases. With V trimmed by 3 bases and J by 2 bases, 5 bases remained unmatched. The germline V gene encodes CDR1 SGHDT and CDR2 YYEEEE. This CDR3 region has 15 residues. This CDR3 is CASSSPGTAGNTIYF. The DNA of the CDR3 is TGTGCCAGCAGCTCCCCCGGGACAGCTGGAAACACCATATATTTT.

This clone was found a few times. The DNA of the CDR3 is TGCGCCAGCAGCCAATTGTGGGGCGGCGGCTACACCTTC. Its translation: CASSQLWGGGYTF. The chain uses TRBV4-1 and TRBJ1-2; a weak D match, TRBD1 (5 bases). Trimming cost V 2 bases and J 8 bases, with 12 bases left between them. Germline V gene sequence: CDR1 MGHRA, CDR2 YSYEKL. This CDR3 has 13 residues.

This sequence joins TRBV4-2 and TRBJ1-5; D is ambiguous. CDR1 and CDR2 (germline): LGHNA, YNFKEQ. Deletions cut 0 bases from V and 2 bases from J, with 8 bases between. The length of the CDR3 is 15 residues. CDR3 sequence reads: CASSQEWEGNQPQHF. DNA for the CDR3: TGTGCCAGCAGCCAAGAGTGGGAGGGCAATCAGCCCCAGCATTTT.

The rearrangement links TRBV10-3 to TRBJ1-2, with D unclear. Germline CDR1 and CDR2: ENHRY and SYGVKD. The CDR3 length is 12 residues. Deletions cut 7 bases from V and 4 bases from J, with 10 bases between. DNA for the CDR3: TGTGCCATCAAAGACGGGTCCTATGGCTACACCTTC. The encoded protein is CAIKDGSYGYTF.

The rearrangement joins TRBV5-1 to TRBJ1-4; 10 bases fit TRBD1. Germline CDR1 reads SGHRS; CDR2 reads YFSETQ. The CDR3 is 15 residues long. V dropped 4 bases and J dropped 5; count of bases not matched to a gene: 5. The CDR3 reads CASSRGDRGNEKLFF. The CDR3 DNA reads TGCGCCAGCAGCAGAGGGGACAGGGGAAATGAAAAACTGTTTTTT.

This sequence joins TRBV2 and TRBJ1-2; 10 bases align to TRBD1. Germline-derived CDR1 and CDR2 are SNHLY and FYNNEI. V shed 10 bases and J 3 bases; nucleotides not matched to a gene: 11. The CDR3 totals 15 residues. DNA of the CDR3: TGTGCCACCGGGACAGGGGAATTTAATGACTATGGCTACACCTTC. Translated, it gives CATGTGEFNDYGYTF.

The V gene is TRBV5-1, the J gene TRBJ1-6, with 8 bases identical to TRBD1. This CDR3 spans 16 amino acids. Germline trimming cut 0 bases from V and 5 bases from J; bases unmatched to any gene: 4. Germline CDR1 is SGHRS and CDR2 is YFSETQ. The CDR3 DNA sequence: TGCGCCAGCAGCTTGGGGACAGGGACCGATAATTCACCCCTCCACTTT. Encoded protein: CASSLGTGTDNSPLHF.

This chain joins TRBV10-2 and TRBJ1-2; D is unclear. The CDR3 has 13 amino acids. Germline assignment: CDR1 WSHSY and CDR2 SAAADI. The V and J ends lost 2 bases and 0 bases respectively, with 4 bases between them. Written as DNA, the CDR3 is TGCGCCAGCAGTGAGACAGCTAACTATGGCTACACCTTC. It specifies CASSETANYGYTF.